The TCR beta chain described here comes from a study of CD8 T cells in ankylosing spondylitis. TCRdb reprocessed the 5' RACE reads with MiXCR, giving one entry per CDR3 protein. The sample includes under 400,000 distinct CDR3 sequences, roughly 10% of them seen just once. This clonotype was detected many times. Its specificity is not known. Points from the study as a whole: Disease-linked clones were CD8+ and relatively rare in peripheral blood.

The CDR3 has 15 amino acids. Trimming took 3 bases from V and 5 from J; bases not matched to a gene: 7. This rearrangement joins TRBV12-3 or TRBV12-4 to TRBJ2-5; 9 nucleotides match TRBD1. The sequenced sample was blood, either unsorted or a sorted T cell fraction (not recorded which). The clonotype was recovered from a female donor with ankylosing spondylitis or in good health (not recorded which). CDR3 in amino acids: CASSFSTGGLETQYF. CDR3 nucleotide sequence: TGTGCCAGCAGTTTTTCCACAGGGGGCTTGGAGACCCAGTACTTC.